This TCR beta chain was sequenced in a study of blood T cell repertoires in COVID-19. For the study at large: Both acute and convalescent COVID-19 samples were obtained from the United States, Italy and Spain. T cells, B-cell-depleted T cells, or PBMCs provided the cDNA or gDNA that served as material.

V gave up 6 bases and J gave up 6 bases; unmatched junction bases: 9. The CDR3 consists of 15 residues. The germline V gene encodes CDR1 MNHEY and CDR2 SVGEGT. In the original processing: By means of reference gene primer amplification, nucleated cell counts were estimated. The protocol was immunoSEQ multiplex PCR, while the TCRdb copy is restricted to in-frame clones and leaves out a portion. V, J and clone size are taken as reported in that table, and D and trimming were inferred from the DNA itself. The sample includes about 210,000 clones, about 87% of them seen just once. Sequenced input: peripheral blood. The genes are TRBV6-2 or TRBV6-3 and TRBJ1-5, with 9 bases matching TRBD1. The TCR was taken from a man aged 60-69 years with acute or convalescent COVID-19. The CDR3 DNA reads as TGTGCCAGCAGCCGCGGGGGACAGGGCGGTCAGCCCCAGCATTTT. Translation gives CASSRGGQGGQPQHF.